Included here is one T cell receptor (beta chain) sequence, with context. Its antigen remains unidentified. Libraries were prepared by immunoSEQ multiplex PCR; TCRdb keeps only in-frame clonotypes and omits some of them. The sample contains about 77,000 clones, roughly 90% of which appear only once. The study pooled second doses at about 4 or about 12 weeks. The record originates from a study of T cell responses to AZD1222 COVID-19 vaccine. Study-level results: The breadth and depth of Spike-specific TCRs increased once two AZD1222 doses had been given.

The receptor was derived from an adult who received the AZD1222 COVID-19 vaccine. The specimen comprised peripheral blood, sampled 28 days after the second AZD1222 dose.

The CDR3 sequence is CASSPAGLAGGHEQFF. Here the CDR3 DNA reads TGTGCCAGCAGCCCCGCGGGACTAGCGGGAGGGCATGAGCAGTTCTTC. The chain links TRBV3-1 (or the pseudogene TRBV3-2) to TRBJ2-1, with 16 bases identical to TRBD2. The trim removed 4 bases at V and 8 bases at J, leaving 5 bases unmatched. CDR1 and CDR2 (germline): LGHDT, YNNKEL (reference sequence). The CDR3 spans 16 residues.